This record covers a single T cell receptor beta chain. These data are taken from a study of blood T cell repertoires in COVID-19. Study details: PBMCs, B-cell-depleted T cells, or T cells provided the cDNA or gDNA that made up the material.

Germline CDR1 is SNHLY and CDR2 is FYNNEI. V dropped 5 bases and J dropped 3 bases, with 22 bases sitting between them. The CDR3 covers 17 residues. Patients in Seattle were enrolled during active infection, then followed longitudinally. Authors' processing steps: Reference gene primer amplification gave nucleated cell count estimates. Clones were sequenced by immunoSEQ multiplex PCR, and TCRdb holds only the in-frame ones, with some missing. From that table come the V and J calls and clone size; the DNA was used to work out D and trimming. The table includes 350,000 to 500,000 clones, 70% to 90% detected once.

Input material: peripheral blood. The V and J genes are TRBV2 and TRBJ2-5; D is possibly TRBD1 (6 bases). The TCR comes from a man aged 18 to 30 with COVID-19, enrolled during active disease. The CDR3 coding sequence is TGTGCCAGCAGTCCTTATAATCAGGGGCCACTAAAAGAGACCCAGTACTTC. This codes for CASSPYNQGPLKETQYF.